This is a list of T cell receptor beta chains from one sample in a study of blood T cell repertoires in COVID-19. Here immunoSEQ multiplex PCR was the method, and the copy in TCRdb shows in-frame clones only, minus some. The sample consists of around 24,000 clones, over 70% of them appearing once. Sequences were obtained from peripheral blood. These receptors all stem from a middle-aged man with active or convalescent COVID-19. Each CDR3 is given with its conserved first and last residue. D genes are given only for firm matches. The size entry is marked missing in some rows and otherwise reads once, few, many or a size class.

clone size,J gene,V gene,D gene,CDR3 DNA,CDR3 protein
-,TRBJ2-7,TRBV25-1,-,TGTGCCAGCAGTCAAAGGGGGGGGCTTGTCGAGCAGTACTTC,CASSQRGGLVEQYF
-,TRBJ2-1,TRBV7-2,TRBD2,TGTGCCAGCAGCTTAGCGCCTAGCGGGACTCAGCAGTTCTTC,CASSLAPSGTQQFF
-,TRBJ1-2,TRBV28,-,TGTGCCAGCAGTTTGACACAGTTCTATGGCTACACCTTC,CASSLTQFYGYTF
-,TRBJ2-7,TRBV3-1/TRBV3-2,TRBD1,TGTGCCAGCACCCCGGGACAGGGGGACTACGAGCAGTACTTC,CASTPGQGDYEQYF
-,TRBJ2-7,TRBV7-3,-,TGTGCCAGCAGCGGGGAGCCTAGCTACGAGCAGTACTTC,CASSGEPSYEQYF
-,TRBJ2-2,TRBV2,-,TGTGCCAGCAGGAGGCAAGGCAGTTCGAACACCGGGGAGCTGTTTTTT,CASRRQGSSNTGELFF
-,TRBJ1-1,TRBV5-1,-,TGCGCCAGCAGCCTGGTATCCGGCGGGTCAGAAGCTTTCTTT,CASSLVSGGSEAFF
-,TRBJ2-7,TRBV19,TRBD1,TGTGCCAGTAGTTGGCGGACAGGGGGCAGCTCCTACGAGCAGTACTTC,CASSWRTGGSSYEQYF
few,TRBJ1-4,TRBV28,-,TGTGCCAGCAGTACAACACAGGAAAAACTGTTTTTT,CASSTTQEKLFF
-,TRBJ1-4,TRBV30,-,TGTGCCTGGAGCCGTGGCAAGTCTAATGAAAAACTGTTTTTT,CAWSRGKSNEKLFF
-,TRBJ2-1,TRBV27,TRBD2,TGTGCCAGCACTAGCGGGAGCCCCTACAATGAGCAGTTCTTC,CASTSGSPYNEQFF
few,TRBJ2-5,TRBV7-9,-,TGTGCCAGCAGCCCTACCCAGTACTTC,CASSPTQYF
few,TRBJ2-2,TRBV10-1,-,TGCGCCAGCAGTGAGCTATCTCGCGGGGAGCTGTTTTTT,CASSELSRGELFF
-,TRBJ1-2,TRBV9,-,TGTGCCAGCCGGACAACAACTAACTATGGCTACACCTTC,CASRTTTNYGYTF
-,TRBJ2-5,TRBV18,TRBD2,TGTGCCAGCTCACCCTCGACTAGCGGGAGCGGAGAGACCCAGTACTTC,CASSPSTSGSGETQYF
-,TRBJ2-1,TRBV24-1,TRBD2,TGTGCCACCAGTGATCCGCTTCGGCTAGCGGGAGGGGGGCAGTTCTTC,CATSDPLRLAGGGQFF
-,TRBJ2-2,TRBV9,-,TGTGCCAGCAGCGTAGCTACGGGGGGCAGTTCTGGGGAGCTGTTTTTT,CASSVATGGSSGELFF
-,TRBJ2-7,TRBV7-9,-,TGTGCCAGCAGCCTCTCAGGATTGTTCTCTTCCGAGCAGTACTTC,CASSLSGLFSSEQYF
-,TRBJ2-7,TRBV28,TRBD1,TGTGCCAGCAGTCCCAAGGACAGGGGAGGATGGGAGCAGTACTTC,CASSPKDRGGWEQYF
once,TRBJ1-1,TRBV19,-,TGTGCCAGTAGTCCTCAGGACACTGAAGCTTTCTTT,CASSPQDTEAFF
-,TRBJ1-5,TRBV29-1,TRBD1,TGCAGCGTTGGGGAACAGGGGACTGGGCAGCCCCAGCATTTT,CSVGEQGTGQPQHF
-,TRBJ2-5,TRBV2,-,TGTGCCAGCATCGGGAGTTTCTCAGAAGAGACCCAGTACTTC,CASIGSFSEETQYF
-,TRBJ1-4,TRBV11-2,-,TGTGCCAGCAGCTTAGATCTTCCGGGTTCGGGTGAAAAACTGTTTTTT,CASSLDLPGSGEKLFF
-,TRBJ1-5,TRBV27,-,TGTGCCAGCAGTCCCGTCTGGGCCCAAAATCAGCCCCAGCATTTT,CASSPVWAQNQPQHF
-,TRBJ1-1,TRBV19,TRBD1,TGTGCCAGTAGTTACGGAACCAAATTGACCAGGGGGACTGAAGCTTTCTTT,CASSYGTKLTRGTEAFF
-,TRBJ2-3,TRBV6-5,TRBD1,TGTGCCAGCGGAAGGGACAGGGGATCCGATACGCAGTATTTT,CASGRDRGSDTQYF
-,TRBJ2-3,TRBV18,-,TGTGCCAGCTCACCATCTACAGGGTCGAACACAGATACGCAGTATTTT,CASSPSTGSNTDTQYF
few,TRBJ2-7,TRBV5-1,-,TGCGCCAGCAGCCCCACACCGGGGGACTACGAGCAGTACTTC,CASSPTPGDYEQYF
-,TRBJ2-7,TRBV9,TRBD1,TGTGCCAGCAGCCTAACTCGGGACAGGATAAGCGAGCAGTACTTC,CASSLTRDRISEQYF
-,TRBJ1-2,TRBV5-6,TRBD1,TGTGCCAGCAGCTCGGGACAGATCTATGGCTACACCTTC,CASSSGQIYGYTF
few,TRBJ1-2,TRBV27,TRBD1,TGTGCCAGCAGTTTCTTCGACAGGGGGCAGGCGGGCTACACCTTC,CASSFFDRGQAGYTF
-,TRBJ1-2,TRBV14,-,TGTGCCAGCAGCCAAGATCCTAGGGGCGGCTACACCTTC,CASSQDPRGGYTF
-,TRBJ1-1,TRBV6-1,-,TGTGCCAGCAGTGAACTTGAGCGGGCTGAAGCTTTCTTT,CASSELERAEAFF
-,TRBJ1-2,TRBV4-1,TRBD1,TGCGCCAGCAGTTCCCTGGGACAGGGGAGTGGCTACACCTTC,CASSSLGQGSGYTF
-,TRBJ2-7,TRBV4-2,TRBD2,TGTGCCAGCAGCCACCTAGCGGGATCCTACGAGCAGTACTTC,CASSHLAGSYEQYF
-,TRBJ2-7,TRBV2,-,TGTGCCAGCAGTGAACGATTAGCCGAGCAGTACTTC,CASSERLAEQYF
once,TRBJ2-7,TRBV3-1/TRBV3-2,TRBD2,TGTGCCAGCAGCCAGGCGGGAGGACTTGGGGAGCAGTACTTC,CASSQAGGLGEQYF
-,TRBJ1-6,TRBV28,-,TGTGCCAGCGAGACAGATCCACCCCTCCACTTT,CASETDPPLHF
-,TRBJ2-2,TRBV11-2,TRBD2,TGTGCCAGCAGCCCCGATCTAGCGGGGATTACCGGGGAGCTGTTTTTT,CASSPDLAGITGELFF
-,TRBJ2-3,TRBV5-8,TRBD2,TGTGCCAGCAGCTCCGGACTAGTAGATACGCAGTATTTT,CASSSGLVDTQYF